One and the same sample provided the 11 T cell receptor beta chains below, sequenced in a study of blood T cell repertoires in COVID-19. This table comes from immunoSEQ multiplex PCR, and its TCRdb copy is limited to in-frame clones, with some not included. The repertoire holds some 490,000 clones, with about nine tenths as singletons. The material sequenced was PBMCs or T cells enriched from blood (not recorded which). All receptors derive from a woman in her sixties or seventies who had recovered from COVID-19.

This chain connects TRBV2 to TRBJ1-5, with D perhaps matching TRBD1 (5 bases). Germline lookup yields CDR1 SNHLY and CDR2 FYNNEI. The length of the CDR3 is 14 residues. Trimming removed 5 bases from V and 5 bases from J, with 13 bases in between. The CDR3 spells CASSRGRVDQPQHF. Written as DNA, the CDR3 is TGTGCCAGCAGTCGGGGGAGGGTGGATCAGCCCCAGCATTTT.

The chain couples TRBV4-2 to TRBJ2-7; weak D call: TRBD2 (5 bases). The germline V gene has CDR1 LGHNA and CDR2 YNFKEQ. The length of the CDR3 is 15 residues. The V gene lost 0 bases and the J gene lost 3 bases, with 12 bases spanning the gap. CDR3 DNA sequence: TGTGCCAGCAGCCAAGATATAGGACTGCTCTACGAGCAGTACTTC. Its protein product is CASSQDIGLLYEQYF.

V is TRBV9 and J is TRBJ1-5; no definite D call. Deletions cut 3 bases from V and 4 bases from J, with 11 bases between. The CDR3 is 14 residues long. Per the germline V gene, CDR1 is SGDLS and CDR2 is YYNGEE. The DNA for the CDR3 is TGTGCCAGCAGCGCCGGGGTGGGGAATCAGCCCCAGCATTTT. Amino acids: CASSAGVGNQPQHF. Variable domain in full (rest from reference TRBV9 and TRBJ1-5): DSGVTQTPKHLITATGQRVTLRCSPRSGDLSVYWYQQSLDQGLQFLIQYYNGEERAKGNILERFSAQQFPDLHSELNLSSLELGDSALYFCASSAGVGNQPQHFGDGTRLSIL.

The V and J genes are TRBV6-5 and TRBJ1-1; TRBD1 aligns across 7 bases. After removal of 0 bases from V and 3 bases from J, the junction contained 4 bases not matched to a gene. Germline V gene data show CDR1 as MNHEY and CDR2 as SVGAGI. The length of the CDR3 is 15 residues. CDR3 residues: CASSYSRGQYTEAFF. CDR3 coding DNA: TGTGCCAGCAGTTACTCGAGGGGACAGTACACTGAAGCTTTCTTT.

This sequence joins TRBV18 and TRBJ1-2; D is unresolved. Germline values: CDR1 KGHSH, CDR2 LQKENI. Trimming left V 2 bases short and J 2 bases short, with 12 bases between. This CDR3 is built from 15 residues. CDR3: CASSPSNSLNYGYTF. The CDR3 DNA is TGTGCCAGCTCACCAAGTAACAGCTTAAACTATGGCTACACCTTC.

This chain links TRBV5-1 with TRBJ2-3, with 9 bases matching TRBD1. V shed 4 bases and J 3 bases; nucleotides not matched to a gene: 0. Germline values: CDR1 SGHRS, CDR2 YFSETQ. The CDR3 consists of 13 residues. The chain's CDR3 is CASSDRGTDTQYF. CDR3 in DNA: TGCGCCAGCAGCGACAGGGGGACAGATACGCAGTATTTT.

This chain joins TRBV7-2 and TRBJ1-1; TRBD1 agrees at 10 bases. The trim removed 1 base at V and 11 bases at J, leaving 7 bases unmatched. The CDR3 consists of 14 residues. Germline lookup yields CDR1 SGHTA and CDR2 FQGNSA. The CDR3 DNA follows: TGTGCCAGCAGCTTAGAGCGGACAGGGGGAGCGGCTTTCTTT. It translates to CASSLERTGGAAFF.

This chain connects TRBV7-8 to TRBJ2-2; 11 nucleotides agree with TRBD2. Germline V gene data show CDR1 as SGHVS and CDR2 as FQNEAQ. J was trimmed by 6 bases and V by 4 bases; bases with no gene match: 7. The CDR3 is 16 amino acids. CDR3 sequence reads: CASSSRLAGSAGELFF. The CDR3 bases are TGTGCCAGCAGCTCCCGACTAGCGGGGTCGGCCGGGGAGCTGTTTTTT.

This clone is a singleton in its sample. The V gene is TRBV25-1, the J gene TRBJ2-1; 8 positions match TRBD1. The CDR3 has 12 residues. With V trimmed by 5 bases and J by 8 bases, 2 bases remained unmatched. The V gene's germline CDR1 is MGHDK and CDR2 SYGVNS. CDR3 DNA: TGTGCCAGCAGTCCACAGGGGGATGAGCAGTTCTTC. Residues: CASSPQGDEQFF.

This chain links TRBV28 with TRBJ2-6; D perhaps matches TRBD1 (5 bases). Germline CDR1 MDHEN, CDR2 SYDVKM. Trimming took 2 bases from V and 3 from J, leaving 14 bases between them. The CDR3 loop spans 17 amino acids. As DNA, the CDR3 is TGTGCCAGCAGTTTAGGCAGGGCCTGGGGTGGGGCCAACGTCCTGACTTTC. Its translation: CASSLGRAWGGANVLTF.

This clone appeared a single time. V gene TRBV4-1 combines with J gene TRBJ2-3; D might be TRBD2 (5 bases). Germline V CDR1 and CDR2: MGHRA, YSYEKL. The CDR3 sequence is 13 residues long. Deletions cut 4 bases from V and 2 bases from J, with 7 bases between. CDR3 protein: CASSPGITDTQYF. The CDR3 bases are TGCGCCAGCAGCCCGGGAATCACAGATACGCAGTATTTT.